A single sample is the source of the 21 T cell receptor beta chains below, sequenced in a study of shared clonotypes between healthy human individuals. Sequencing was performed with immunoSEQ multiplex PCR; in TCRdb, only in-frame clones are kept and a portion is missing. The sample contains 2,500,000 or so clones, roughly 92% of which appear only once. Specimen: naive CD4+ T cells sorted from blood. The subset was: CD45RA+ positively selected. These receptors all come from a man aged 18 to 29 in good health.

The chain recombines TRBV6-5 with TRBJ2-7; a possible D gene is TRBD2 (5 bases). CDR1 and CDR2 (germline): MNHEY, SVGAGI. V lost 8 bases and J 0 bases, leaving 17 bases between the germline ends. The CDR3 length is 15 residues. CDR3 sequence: CASGHNPGYSYEQYF. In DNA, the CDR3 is TGTGCCAGCGGCCATAATCCGGGATACTCCTACGAGCAGTACTTC.

The CDR3 loop is CASSLGRVRAGNTIYF. The DNA of the CDR3 is TGTGCCAGCAGCTTAGGCCGCGTACGGGCTGGAAACACCATATATTTT. The gene calls are TRBV7-2 and TRBJ1-3; no definite D call. Between the trimmed V and J ends, which lost 1 base and 2 bases, there was a span of 12 bases. Germline values: CDR1 SGHTA, CDR2 FQGNSA. This CDR3 has 16 residues.

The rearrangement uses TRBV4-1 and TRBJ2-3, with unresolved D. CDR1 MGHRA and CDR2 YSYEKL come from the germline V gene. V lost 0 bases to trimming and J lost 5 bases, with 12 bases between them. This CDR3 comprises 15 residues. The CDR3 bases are TGCGCCAGCAGCCAAGAACACGCCCCAGAAGATACGCAGTATTTT. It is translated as CASSQEHAPEDTQYF.

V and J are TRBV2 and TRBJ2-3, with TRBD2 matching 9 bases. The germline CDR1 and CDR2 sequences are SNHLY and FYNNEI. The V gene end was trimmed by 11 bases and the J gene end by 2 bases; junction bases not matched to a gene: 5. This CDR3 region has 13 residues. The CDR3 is CAATGLATDTQYF. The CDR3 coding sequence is TGTGCCGCCACGGGACTAGCCACAGATACGCAGTATTTT.

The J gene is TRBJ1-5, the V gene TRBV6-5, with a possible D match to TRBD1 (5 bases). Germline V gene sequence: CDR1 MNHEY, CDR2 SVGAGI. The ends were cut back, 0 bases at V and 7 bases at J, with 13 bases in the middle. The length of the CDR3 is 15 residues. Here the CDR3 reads CASSYSAGSVQPQHF. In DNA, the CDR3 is TGTGCCAGCAGTTACTCAGCAGGGTCGGTGCAGCCCCAGCATTTT.

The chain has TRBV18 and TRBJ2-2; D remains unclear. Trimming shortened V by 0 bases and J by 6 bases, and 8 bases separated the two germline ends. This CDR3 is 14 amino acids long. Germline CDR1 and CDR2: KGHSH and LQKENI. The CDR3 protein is CASSPPGSPGELFF. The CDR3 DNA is TGTGCCAGCTCACCACCGGGGTCCCCCGGGGAGCTGTTTTTT.

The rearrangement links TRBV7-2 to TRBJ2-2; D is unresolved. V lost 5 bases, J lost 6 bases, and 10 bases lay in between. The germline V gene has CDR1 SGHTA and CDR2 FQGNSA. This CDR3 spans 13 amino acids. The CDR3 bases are TGTGCCAGCAGCCTTCCATCCTCCGGGGAGCTGTTTTTT. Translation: CASSLPSSGELFF.

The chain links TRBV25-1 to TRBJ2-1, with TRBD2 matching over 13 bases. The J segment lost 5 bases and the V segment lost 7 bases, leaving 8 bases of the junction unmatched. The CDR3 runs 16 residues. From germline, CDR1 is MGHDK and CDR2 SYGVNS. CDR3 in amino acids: CASTRTSGRVNNEQFF. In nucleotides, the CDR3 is TGTGCCAGCACCCGGACTAGCGGGAGAGTAAACAATGAGCAGTTCTTC.

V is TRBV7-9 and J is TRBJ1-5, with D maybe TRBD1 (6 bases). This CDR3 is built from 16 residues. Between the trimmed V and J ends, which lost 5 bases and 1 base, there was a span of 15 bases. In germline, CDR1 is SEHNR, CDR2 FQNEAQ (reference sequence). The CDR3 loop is CASSQGLQGSNQPQHF. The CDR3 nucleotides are TGTGCCAGCAGCCAAGGGTTACAGGGAAGCAATCAGCCCCAGCATTTT.

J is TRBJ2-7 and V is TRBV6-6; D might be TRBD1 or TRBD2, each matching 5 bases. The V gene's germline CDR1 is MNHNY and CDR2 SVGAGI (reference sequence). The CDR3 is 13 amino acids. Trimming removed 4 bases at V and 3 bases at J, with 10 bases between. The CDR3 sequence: CASSLGEFYEQYF. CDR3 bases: TGTGCCAGCAGTTTGGGGGAATTCTACGAGCAGTACTTC.

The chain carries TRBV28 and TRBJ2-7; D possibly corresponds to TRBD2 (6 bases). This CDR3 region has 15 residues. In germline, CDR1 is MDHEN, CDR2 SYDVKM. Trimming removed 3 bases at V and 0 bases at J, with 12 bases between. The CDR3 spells CASSFGGTPSYEQYF. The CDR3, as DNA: TGTGCCAGCAGTTTCGGAGGGACCCCCTCCTACGAGCAGTACTTC.

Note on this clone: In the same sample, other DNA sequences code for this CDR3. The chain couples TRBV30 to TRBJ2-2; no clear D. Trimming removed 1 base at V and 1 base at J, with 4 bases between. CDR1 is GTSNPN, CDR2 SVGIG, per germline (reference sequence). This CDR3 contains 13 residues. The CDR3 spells CAWSGQNTGELFF. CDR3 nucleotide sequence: TGTGCCTGGAGTGGACAGAACACCGGGGAGCTGTTTTTT.

CDR3 DNA: TGTGCCAGCAGCCCCTCGGTAGGGGATCAAGAGACCCAGTACTTC. It encodes CASSPSVGDQETQYF. The chain links TRBV4-2 to TRBJ2-5, with D perhaps matching TRBD1 (5 bases). The CDR3 is made up of 15 amino acids. Germline CDR1 is LGHNA and CDR2 is YNFKEQ. V lost 4 bases and J lost 2, with 14 bases in between.

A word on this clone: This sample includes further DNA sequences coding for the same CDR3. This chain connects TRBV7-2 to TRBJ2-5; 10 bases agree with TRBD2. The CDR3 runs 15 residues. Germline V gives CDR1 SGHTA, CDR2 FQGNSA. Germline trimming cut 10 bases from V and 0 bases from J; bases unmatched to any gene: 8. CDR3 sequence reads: CATSRTSGDQETQYF. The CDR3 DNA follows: TGTGCCACCTCCCGGACTAGCGGTGACCAAGAGACCCAGTACTTC.

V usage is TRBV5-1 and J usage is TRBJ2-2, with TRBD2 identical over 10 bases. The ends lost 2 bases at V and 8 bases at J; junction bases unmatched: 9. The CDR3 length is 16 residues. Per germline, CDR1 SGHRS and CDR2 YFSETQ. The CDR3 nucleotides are TGCGCCAGCAGCTTCCCTAGCGGGGGCTACTCGGGGGAGCTGTTTTTT. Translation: CASSFPSGGYSGELFF.

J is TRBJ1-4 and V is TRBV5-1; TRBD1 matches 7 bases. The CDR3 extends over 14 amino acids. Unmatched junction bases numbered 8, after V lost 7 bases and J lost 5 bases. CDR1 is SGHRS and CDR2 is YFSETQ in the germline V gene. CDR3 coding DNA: TGCGCCAGCCGATATCAGGGGGAAAATGAAAAACTGTTTTTT. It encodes CASRYQGENEKLFF.

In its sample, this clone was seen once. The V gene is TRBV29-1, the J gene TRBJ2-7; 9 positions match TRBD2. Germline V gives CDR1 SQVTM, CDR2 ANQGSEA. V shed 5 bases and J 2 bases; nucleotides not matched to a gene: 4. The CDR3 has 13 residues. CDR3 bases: TGCAGCGTTAGTAGCGGGAGCCCCTACGAGCAGTACTTC. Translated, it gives CSVSSGSPYEQYF.

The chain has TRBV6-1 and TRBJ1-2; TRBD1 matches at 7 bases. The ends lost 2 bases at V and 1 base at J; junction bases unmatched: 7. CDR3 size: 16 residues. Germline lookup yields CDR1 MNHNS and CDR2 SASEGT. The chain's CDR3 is CASSERGDRVNYGYTF. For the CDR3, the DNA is TGTGCCAGCAGTGAACGGGGCGACAGGGTTAACTATGGCTACACCTTC.

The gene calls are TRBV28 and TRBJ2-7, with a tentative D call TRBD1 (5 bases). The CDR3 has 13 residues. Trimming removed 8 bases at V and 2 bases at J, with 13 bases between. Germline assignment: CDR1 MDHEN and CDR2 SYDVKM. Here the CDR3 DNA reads TGTGCCAGCTGGGGCAGGGCGGCCTACGAGCAGTACTTC. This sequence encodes CASWGRAAYEQYF.

The CDR3 sequence: CAWSVELAEQYF. CDR3 coding DNA: TGTGCCTGGAGTGTCGAGTTGGCCGAGCAGTACTTC. This chain uses TRBV30 with TRBJ2-7, with unresolved D. CDR3 length equals 12 residues. V lost 0 bases and J 6 bases, leaving 9 bases between the germline ends. Germline-derived CDR1 and CDR2 are GTSNPN and SVGIG (reference sequence).

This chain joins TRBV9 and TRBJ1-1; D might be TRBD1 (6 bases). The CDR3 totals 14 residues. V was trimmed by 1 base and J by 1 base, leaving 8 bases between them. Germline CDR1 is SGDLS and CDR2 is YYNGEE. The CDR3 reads CASSVQGPNTEAFF. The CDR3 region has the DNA TGTGCCAGCAGCGTACAGGGGCCGAACACTGAAGCTTTCTTT.